This T cell receptor (beta chain) was recovered during a study of T cell responses to AZD1222 COVID-19 vaccine. Study results and limitations: Clonal diversity was possibly underestimated; the donors were predominantly white British and more often female. At baseline, seropositivity was found in only five or six AZD1222 recipients.

Analyses pooled second doses at about 4 or about 12 weeks. This clone has a single count. Its antigen is not known. Profiling relied on immunoSEQ multiplex PCR, and the TCRdb table lists in-frame clones only, not all of them. This sample has 140,000 or so clones; roughly 89% occur once, and the top ten carry under 2%. This clonotype was sampled from an adult who received the AZD1222 COVID-19 vaccine. The sequenced sample was peripheral blood, obtained 28 days after the second AZD1222 dose.

Here the CDR3 DNA reads TGTGCCAGTAGTAAGGGGATACTAGCGTACAGGACAGATACGCAGTATTTT. It is translated as CASSKGILAYRTDTQYF. The rearrangement links TRBV19 to TRBJ2-3, with 7 bases matching TRBD2. The CDR3 is 17 residues long. The junction had 13 bases not matched to a gene; V was cut back by 4 bases and J by 3 bases. Germline V gene sequence: CDR1 LNHDA, CDR2 SQIVND (reference sequence).